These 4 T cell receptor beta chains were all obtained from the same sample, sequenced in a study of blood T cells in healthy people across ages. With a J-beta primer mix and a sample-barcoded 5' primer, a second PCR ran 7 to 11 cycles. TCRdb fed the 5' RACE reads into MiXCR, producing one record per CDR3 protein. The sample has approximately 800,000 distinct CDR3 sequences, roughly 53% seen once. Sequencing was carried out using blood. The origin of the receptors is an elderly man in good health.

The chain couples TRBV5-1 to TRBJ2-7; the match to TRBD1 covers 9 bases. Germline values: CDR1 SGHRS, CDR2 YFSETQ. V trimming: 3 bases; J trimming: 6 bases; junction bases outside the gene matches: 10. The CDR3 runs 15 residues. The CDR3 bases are TGCGCCAGCAGCTCAATTCCGGGACAGGGCCTCGAGCAGTACTTC. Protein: CASSSIPGQGLEQYF.

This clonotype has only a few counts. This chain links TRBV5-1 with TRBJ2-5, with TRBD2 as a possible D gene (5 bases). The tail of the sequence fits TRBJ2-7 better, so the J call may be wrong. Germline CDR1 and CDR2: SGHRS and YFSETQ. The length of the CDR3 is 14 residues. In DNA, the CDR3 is TGCGCCAGCAGCGTGGACTCTGTCGTGTACGAGCAGTACTTC. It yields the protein CASSVDSVVYEQYF.

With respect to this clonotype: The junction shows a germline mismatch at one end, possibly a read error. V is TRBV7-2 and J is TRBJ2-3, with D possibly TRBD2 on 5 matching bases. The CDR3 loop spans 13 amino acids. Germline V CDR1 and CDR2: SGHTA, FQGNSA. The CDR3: CASSVASSYTQYF. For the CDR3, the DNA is TGTGCCAGCAGCGTAGCGTCTAGCTATACGCAGTATTTT.

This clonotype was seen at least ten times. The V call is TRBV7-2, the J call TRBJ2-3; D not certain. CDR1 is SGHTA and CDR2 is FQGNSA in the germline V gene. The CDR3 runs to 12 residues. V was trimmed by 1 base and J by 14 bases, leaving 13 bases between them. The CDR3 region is CASSLEHRYAYF. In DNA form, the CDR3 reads TGTGCCAGCAGCTTAGAGCACAGATACGCGTATTTT.